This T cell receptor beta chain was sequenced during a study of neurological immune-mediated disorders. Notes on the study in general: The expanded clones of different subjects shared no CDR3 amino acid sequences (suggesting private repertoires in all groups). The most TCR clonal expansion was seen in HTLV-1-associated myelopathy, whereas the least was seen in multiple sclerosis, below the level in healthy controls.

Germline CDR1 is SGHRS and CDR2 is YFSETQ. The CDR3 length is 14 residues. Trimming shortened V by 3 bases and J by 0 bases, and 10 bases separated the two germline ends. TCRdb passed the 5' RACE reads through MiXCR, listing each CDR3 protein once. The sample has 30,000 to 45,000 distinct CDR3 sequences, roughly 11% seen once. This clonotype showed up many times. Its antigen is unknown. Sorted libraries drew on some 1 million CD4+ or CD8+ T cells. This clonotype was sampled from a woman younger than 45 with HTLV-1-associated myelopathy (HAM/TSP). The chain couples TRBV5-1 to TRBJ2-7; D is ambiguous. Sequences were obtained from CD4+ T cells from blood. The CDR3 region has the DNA TGCGCCAGCAGCTCCGTCGGACGCTCCTACGAGCAGTACTTC. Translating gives CASSSVGRSYEQYF.